The rows below give T cell receptor beta chains drawn from one sample of a study of blood T cell repertoires in COVID-19. Clones were read by immunoSEQ multiplex PCR, and TCRdb kept only the in-frame ones, dropping some. The data show 400,000 to 450,000 clones, roughly 88% seen once. Sequences were obtained from peripheral blood. The receptors here all came from a woman in her forties or fifties with COVID-19, enrolled during active disease. CDR3s include the opening cysteine and the closing phenylalanine or tryptophan. The order of the fields is D gene, V gene, clone size, J gene, CDR3 protein, CDR3 DNA. D genes are given only for firm matches. A row's size may be missing; if present it is once, few, many or a size class.

D gene: NA
V gene: TRBV7-8
clone size: NA
J gene: TRBJ2-1
CDR3 protein: CATRRTWLVTAGDNEQFF
CDR3 DNA: TGTGCCACCAGGCGGACGTGGTTAGTCACCGCAGGGGACAATGAGCAGTTCTTC

D gene: NA
V gene: TRBV9
clone size: NA
J gene: TRBJ2-7
CDR3 protein: CASSPRTEPYEQYF
CDR3 DNA: TGTGCCAGCAGCCCACGAACAGAGCCCTACGAGCAGTACTTC

D gene: TRBD1
V gene: TRBV19
clone size: NA
J gene: TRBJ1-1
CDR3 protein: CASQRTSGTGKTEAFF
CDR3 DNA: TGTGCCAGCCAACGTACTTCCGGGACAGGGAAGACTGAAGCTTTCTTT

D gene: NA
V gene: TRBV19
clone size: NA
J gene: TRBJ1-5
CDR3 protein: CASSIVREGQPQHF
CDR3 DNA: TGTGCCAGTAGTATAGTAAGGGAGGGTCAGCCCCAGCATTTT

D gene: NA
V gene: TRBV5-1
clone size: once
J gene: TRBJ1-1
CDR3 protein: CASSIGVTNTEAFF
CDR3 DNA: TGCGCCAGCAGCATCGGTGTGACTAACACTGAAGCTTTCTTT

D gene: TRBD1
V gene: TRBV6-5
clone size: once
J gene: TRBJ1-3
CDR3 protein: CASSLDRNGNTIYF
CDR3 DNA: TGTGCCAGCAGTCTGGACAGGAATGGAAACACCATATATTTT

D gene: TRBD2
V gene: TRBV2
clone size: NA
J gene: TRBJ2-5
CDR3 protein: CASSEGAGGDETQYF
CDR3 DNA: TGTGCCAGCAGTGAGGGAGCGGGGGGCGATGAGACCCAGTACTTC

D gene: NA
V gene: TRBV29-1
clone size: NA
J gene: TRBJ1-1
CDR3 protein: CSVERGGTEAFF
CDR3 DNA: TGCAGCGTTGAGAGGGGGGGGACTGAAGCTTTCTTT

D gene: NA
V gene: TRBV6-5
clone size: NA
J gene: TRBJ2-2
CDR3 protein: CASIPYPESTGELFF
CDR3 DNA: TGTGCCAGCATCCCCTACCCGGAGTCCACCGGGGAGCTGTTTTTT

D gene: TRBD1
V gene: TRBV7-9
clone size: NA
J gene: TRBJ1-6
CDR3 protein: CASSFGQGTSPLHF
CDR3 DNA: TGTGCCAGCAGCTTCGGACAGGGAACTTCACCCCTCCACTTT

D gene: TRBD1
V gene: TRBV27
clone size: NA
J gene: TRBJ1-1
CDR3 protein: CASSSTGAPNTEAFF
CDR3 DNA: TGTGCCAGCAGTAGCACAGGGGCGCCGAACACTGAAGCTTTCTTT

D gene: NA
V gene: TRBV18
clone size: NA
J gene: TRBJ1-4
CDR3 protein: CASSRGALEATNEKLFF
CDR3 DNA: TGTGCCAGCTCACGAGGAGCCTTGGAGGCAACTAATGAAAAACTGTTTTTT

D gene: NA
V gene: TRBV28
clone size: NA
J gene: TRBJ2-3
CDR3 protein: CASRATDTQYF
CDR3 DNA: TGTGCCAGCAGGGCTACAGATACGCAGTATTTT

D gene: NA
V gene: TRBV10-3
clone size: NA
J gene: TRBJ1-3
CDR3 protein: CAIREPGHKASGNTIYF
CDR3 DNA: TGTGCCATCAGAGAACCGGGACATAAGGCCTCTGGAAACACCATATATTTT

D gene: NA
V gene: TRBV19
clone size: once
J gene: TRBJ2-2
CDR3 protein: CASSRSGSSRFGELFF
CDR3 DNA: TGTGCCAGTAGTAGGTCGGGGTCGTCCCGATTCGGGGAGCTGTTTTTT

D gene: NA
V gene: TRBV7-2
clone size: NA
J gene: TRBJ1-5
CDR3 protein: CASSLDRHPNQPQHF
CDR3 DNA: TGTGCCAGCAGCTTAGATCGACACCCCAATCAGCCCCAGCATTTT

D gene: TRBD1
V gene: TRBV2
clone size: NA
J gene: TRBJ1-2
CDR3 protein: CASRFRQGREYGYTF
CDR3 DNA: TGTGCCAGCAGATTTAGACAGGGACGGGAGTATGGCTACACCTTC

D gene: TRBD2
V gene: TRBV19
clone size: once
J gene: TRBJ2-1
CDR3 protein: CASTLLWTSGGNEQFF
CDR3 DNA: TGTGCCAGTACCCTCCTCTGGACTAGCGGTGGCAATGAGCAGTTCTTC

D gene: NA
V gene: TRBV6-5
clone size: NA
J gene: TRBJ1-1
CDR3 protein: CASSYYLGAEAFF
CDR3 DNA: TGTGCCAGCAGTTACTACCTAGGCGCTGAAGCTTTCTTT

D gene: NA
V gene: TRBV4-1
clone size: NA
J gene: TRBJ2-6
CDR3 protein: CASSQEPREFSGANVLTF
CDR3 DNA: TGCGCCAGCAGCCAAGAGCCCCGGGAGTTCTCTGGGGCCAACGTCCTGACTTTC

D gene: NA
V gene: TRBV7-9
clone size: NA
J gene: TRBJ1-2
CDR3 protein: CASRGRASKNYGYTF
CDR3 DNA: TGTGCCAGCAGGGGGAGGGCCTCAAAGAACTATGGCTACACCTTC

D gene: NA
V gene: TRBV5-6
clone size: NA
J gene: TRBJ1-3
CDR3 protein: CASSRGQISVTSGNTIYF
CDR3 DNA: TGTGCCAGCAGCCGCGGACAGATTTCTGTCACCTCTGGAAACACCATATATTTT

D gene: TRBD2
V gene: TRBV7-3
clone size: NA
J gene: TRBJ2-7
CDR3 protein: CASSPGRGAHEQYF
CDR3 DNA: TGTGCCAGCAGCCCAGGGCGGGGGGCACACGAGCAGTACTTC

D gene: NA
V gene: TRBV7-9
clone size: NA
J gene: TRBJ1-1
CDR3 protein: CASSLSRHTEAFF
CDR3 DNA: TGTGCCAGCAGCTTAAGCAGGCACACTGAAGCTTTCTTT

D gene: NA
V gene: TRBV7-2
clone size: NA
J gene: TRBJ1-2
CDR3 protein: CASSLSPRGGGYTF
CDR3 DNA: TGTGCCAGCAGCTTATCCCCCCGGGGTGGTGGCTACACCTTC

D gene: TRBD2
V gene: TRBV29-1
clone size: NA
J gene: TRBJ2-3
CDR3 protein: CSHSSSGTSGDDTQYF
CDR3 DNA: TGCAGCCACTCCTCCTCGGGGACTAGCGGGGATGATACGCAGTATTTT

D gene: NA
V gene: TRBV4-2
clone size: NA
J gene: TRBJ1-2
CDR3 protein: CASSQAHDGALNGYTF
CDR3 DNA: TGTGCCAGCAGCCAGGCGCATGATGGGGCGTTGAATGGCTACACCTTC

D gene: TRBD1
V gene: TRBV28
clone size: NA
J gene: TRBJ1-2
CDR3 protein: CASSDRVDGYTF
CDR3 DNA: TGTGCCAGCAGTGACAGGGTTGATGGCTACACCTTC

D gene: TRBD1
V gene: TRBV19
clone size: NA
J gene: TRBJ2-7
CDR3 protein: CASSTPGTGESKGNYEQYF
CDR3 DNA: TGTGCCAGTAGTACCCCCGGGACAGGTGAGTCGAAAGGGAACTACGAGCAGTACTTC

D gene: NA
V gene: TRBV5-1
clone size: NA
J gene: TRBJ2-7
CDR3 protein: CASSLPGDSEQYF
CDR3 DNA: TGCGCCAGCAGCTTGCCAGGGGATAGCGAGCAGTACTTC

D gene: NA
V gene: TRBV2
clone size: NA
J gene: TRBJ2-1
CDR3 protein: CASSGGGYNEQFF
CDR3 DNA: TGTGCCAGCAGTGGAGGGGGTTACAATGAGCAGTTCTTC

D gene: TRBD1
V gene: TRBV27
clone size: few
J gene: TRBJ2-2
CDR3 protein: CASSDQTGVGTGELFF
CDR3 DNA: TGTGCCAGCAGTGATCAGACAGGGGTGGGAACCGGGGAGCTGTTTTTT

D gene: NA
V gene: TRBV12-3/TRBV12-4
clone size: NA
J gene: TRBJ2-7
CDR3 protein: CASSRGQPYEQYF
CDR3 DNA: TGTGCCAGCAGTCGTGGACAGCCCTACGAGCAGTACTTC

D gene: NA
V gene: TRBV5-1
clone size: NA
J gene: TRBJ1-2
CDR3 protein: CASSLGGPWMGGYTF
CDR3 DNA: TGCGCCAGCAGCTTGGGGGGGCCGTGGATGGGTGGCTACACCTTC

D gene: NA
V gene: TRBV19
clone size: NA
J gene: TRBJ1-2
CDR3 protein: CASSIDANRKEDGYTF
CDR3 DNA: TGTGCCAGTAGTATTGACGCCAACAGGAAAGAAGATGGCTACACCTTC

D gene: TRBD1
V gene: TRBV15
clone size: NA
J gene: TRBJ2-1
CDR3 protein: CATSGRDRGYEQFF
CDR3 DNA: TGTGCCACCAGCGGCCGGGACAGGGGGTATGAGCAGTTCTTC

D gene: NA
V gene: TRBV4-2
clone size: NA
J gene: TRBJ1-2
CDR3 protein: CASSRTPAGDYGYTF
CDR3 DNA: TGTGCCAGCAGCCGAACGCCCGCAGGGGACTATGGCTACACCTTC

D gene: NA
V gene: TRBV3-1/TRBV3-2
clone size: NA
J gene: TRBJ1-5
CDR3 protein: CASSHGDQPQHF
CDR3 DNA: TGTGCCAGCAGCCACGGGGATCAGCCCCAGCATTTT

D gene: TRBD1
V gene: TRBV11-2
clone size: NA
J gene: TRBJ1-6
CDR3 protein: CASSLVRDRGRPLHF
CDR3 DNA: TGTGCCAGCAGCTTAGTGCGGGACAGGGGGCGACCCCTCCACTTT

D gene: NA
V gene: TRBV3-1/TRBV3-2
clone size: NA
J gene: TRBJ1-4
CDR3 protein: CASSPKREEKLFF
CDR3 DNA: TGTGCCAGCAGCCCCAAGAGGGAGGAAAAACTGTTTTTT

D gene: NA
V gene: TRBV5-1
clone size: NA
J gene: TRBJ2-2
CDR3 protein: CASSLAGSTGELFF
CDR3 DNA: TGCGCCAGCAGCTTAGCGGGTTCGACCGGGGAGCTGTTTTTT

D gene: NA
V gene: TRBV18
clone size: NA
J gene: TRBJ2-7
CDR3 protein: CASSPNEGHRVYEQYF
CDR3 DNA: TGTGCCAGCTCACCCAATGAGGGTCACCGTGTCTACGAGCAGTACTTC

D gene: TRBD1
V gene: TRBV6-5
clone size: NA
J gene: TRBJ2-2
CDR3 protein: CASILDRGTGELFF
CDR3 DNA: TGTGCCAGCATACTCGACAGGGGCACCGGGGAGCTGTTTTTT

D gene: TRBD1
V gene: TRBV24-1
clone size: once
J gene: TRBJ2-3
CDR3 protein: CATSDFGTGNTDTQYF
CDR3 DNA: TGTGCCACCAGTGATTTTGGGACAGGCAACACAGATACGCAGTATTTT

D gene: TRBD2
V gene: TRBV28
clone size: NA
J gene: TRBJ2-1
CDR3 protein: CASKVAGAPGYNEQFF
CDR3 DNA: TGTGCCAGCAAGGTAGCGGGGGCCCCGGGCTACAATGAGCAGTTCTTC

D gene: TRBD2
V gene: TRBV4-2
clone size: NA
J gene: TRBJ2-7
CDR3 protein: CASSQEARRGVSYEQYF
CDR3 DNA: TGTGCCAGCAGCCAAGAGGCTAGGCGGGGGGTCTCCTACGAGCAGTACTTC